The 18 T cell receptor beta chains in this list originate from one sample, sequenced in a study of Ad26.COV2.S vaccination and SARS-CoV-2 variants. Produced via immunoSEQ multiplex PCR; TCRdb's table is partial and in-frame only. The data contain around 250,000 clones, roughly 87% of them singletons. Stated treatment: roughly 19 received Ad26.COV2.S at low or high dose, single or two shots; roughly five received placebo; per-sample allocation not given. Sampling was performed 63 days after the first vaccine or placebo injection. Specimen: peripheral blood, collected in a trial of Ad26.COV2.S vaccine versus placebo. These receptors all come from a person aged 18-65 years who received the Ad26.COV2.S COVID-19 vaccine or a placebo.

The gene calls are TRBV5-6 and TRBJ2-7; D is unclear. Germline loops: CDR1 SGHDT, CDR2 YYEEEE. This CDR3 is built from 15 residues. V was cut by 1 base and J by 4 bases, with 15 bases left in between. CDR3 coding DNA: TGTGCCAGCAGCTTGTTGTTCCAGTCTATATACGAGCAGTACGTC. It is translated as CASSLLFQSIYEQYV.

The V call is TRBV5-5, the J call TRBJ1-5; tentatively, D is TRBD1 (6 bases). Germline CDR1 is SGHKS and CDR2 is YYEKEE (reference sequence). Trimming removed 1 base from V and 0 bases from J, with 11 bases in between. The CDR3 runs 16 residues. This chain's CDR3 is CASSLSPGHSNQPQHF. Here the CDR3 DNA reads TGTGCCAGCAGCTTGTCTCCGGGACATAGCAATCAGCCCCAGCATTTT.

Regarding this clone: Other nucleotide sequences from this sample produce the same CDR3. The CDR3 DNA follows: TGTGCCAGCAGCCAGGGTTCGGGAAACACCATATATTTT. Translation: CASSQGSGNTIYF. The chain carries TRBV3-1 (or the pseudogene TRBV3-2) and TRBJ1-3; unclear D gene. Trimming left V 3 bases short and J 4 bases short, with 7 bases between. Germline V CDR1 and CDR2: LGHDT, YNNKEL (reference sequence). The CDR3 is 13 amino acids.

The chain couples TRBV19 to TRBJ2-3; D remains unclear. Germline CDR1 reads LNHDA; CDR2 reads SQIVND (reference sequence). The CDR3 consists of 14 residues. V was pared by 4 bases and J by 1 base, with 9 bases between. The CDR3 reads CASSTWTGTDTQYF. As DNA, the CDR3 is TGTGCCAGTAGTACTTGGACGGGCACAGATACGCAGTATTTT.

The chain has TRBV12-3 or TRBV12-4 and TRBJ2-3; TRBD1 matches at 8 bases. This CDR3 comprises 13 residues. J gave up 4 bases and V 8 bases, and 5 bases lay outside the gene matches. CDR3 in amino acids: CASCDRGADTQYF. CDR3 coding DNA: TGTGCCAGCTGTGACAGGGGCGCAGATACGCAGTATTTT.

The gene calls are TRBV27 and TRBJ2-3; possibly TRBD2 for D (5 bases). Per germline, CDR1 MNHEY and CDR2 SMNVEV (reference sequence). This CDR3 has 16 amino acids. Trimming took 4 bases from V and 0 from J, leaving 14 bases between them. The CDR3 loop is CASSYQRRSSTDTQYF. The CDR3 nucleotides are TGTGCCAGCAGTTACCAAAGGAGGTCTAGCACAGATACGCAGTATTTT.

CDR3 sequence reads: CASSLQQSDEKLFF. In nucleotides, the CDR3 is TGTGCCAGCAGCTTGCAACAGAGTGATGAAAAACTGTTTTTT. This rearrangement joins TRBV5-6 to TRBJ1-4, with D uncertain. The CDR3 sequence is 14 residues long. Between the trimmed V and J ends, which lost 1 base and 6 bases, there was a span of 10 bases. The germline gives CDR1 SGHDT, CDR2 YYEEEE.

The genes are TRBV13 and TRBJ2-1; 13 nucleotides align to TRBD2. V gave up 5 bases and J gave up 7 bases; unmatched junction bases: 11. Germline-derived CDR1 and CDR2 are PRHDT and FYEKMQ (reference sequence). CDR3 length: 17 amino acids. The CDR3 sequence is CASSPPRTSGSLNEQFF. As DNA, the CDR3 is TGTGCCAGCAGCCCCCCTAGGACTAGCGGGAGTTTGAATGAGCAGTTCTTC.

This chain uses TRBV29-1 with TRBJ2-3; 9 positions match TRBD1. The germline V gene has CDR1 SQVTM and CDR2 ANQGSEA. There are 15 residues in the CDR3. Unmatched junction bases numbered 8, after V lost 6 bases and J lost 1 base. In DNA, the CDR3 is TGCAGCGTGGGTACAGGGGGCGCGGGCACAGATACGCAGTATTTT. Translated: CSVGTGGAGTDTQYF.

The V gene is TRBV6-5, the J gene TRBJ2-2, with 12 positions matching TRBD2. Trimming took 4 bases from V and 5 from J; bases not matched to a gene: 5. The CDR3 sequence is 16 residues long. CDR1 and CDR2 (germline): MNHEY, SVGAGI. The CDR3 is CASSWETSGRTGELFF. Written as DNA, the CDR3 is TGTGCCAGCAGTTGGGAGACTAGCGGGAGAACCGGGGAGCTGTTTTTT.

The CDR3 nucleotides read TGCGCCAGCAGCCCGACCCGGGACACTTATCTGCTATACTTC. Translated, it gives CASSPTRDTYLLYF. The chain couples TRBV4-3 to TRBJ2-7; a weak D match, TRBD1 (6 bases). This CDR3 is built from 14 residues. The germline V and J ends were trimmed by 4 bases and 13 bases, with 23 bases remaining between them. Looked up from germline, CDR1 is LGHNA and CDR2 is YSLEER.

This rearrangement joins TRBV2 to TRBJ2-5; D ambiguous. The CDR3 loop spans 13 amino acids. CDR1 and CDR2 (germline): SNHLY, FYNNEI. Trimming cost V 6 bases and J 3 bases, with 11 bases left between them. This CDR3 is CASRRAFKETQYF. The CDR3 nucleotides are TGTGCCAGCAGAAGGGCTTTTAAAGAGACCCAGTACTTC.

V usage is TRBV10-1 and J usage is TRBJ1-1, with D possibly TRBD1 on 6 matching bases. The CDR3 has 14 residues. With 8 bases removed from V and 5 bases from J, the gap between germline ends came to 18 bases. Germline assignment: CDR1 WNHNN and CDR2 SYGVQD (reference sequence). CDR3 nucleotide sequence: TGCGCCAGCCGATGGACAGCGGGAGATACTGAAGCTTTCTTT. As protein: CASRWTAGDTEAFF.

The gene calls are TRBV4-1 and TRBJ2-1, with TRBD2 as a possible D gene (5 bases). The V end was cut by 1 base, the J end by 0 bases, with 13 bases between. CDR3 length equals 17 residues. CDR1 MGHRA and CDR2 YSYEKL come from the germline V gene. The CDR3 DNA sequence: TGCGCCAGCAGCCAAGTGTGGACTGCAAGCTCCTACAATGAGCAGTTCTTC. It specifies CASSQVWTASSYNEQFF.

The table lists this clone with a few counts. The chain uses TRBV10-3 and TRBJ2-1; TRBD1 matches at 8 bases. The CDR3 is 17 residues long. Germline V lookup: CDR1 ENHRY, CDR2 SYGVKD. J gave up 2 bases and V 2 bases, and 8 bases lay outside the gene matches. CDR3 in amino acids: CAISEALRGLTYNEQFF. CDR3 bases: TGTGCCATCAGTGAGGCCCTCAGGGGGCTTACCTACAATGAGCAGTTCTTC.

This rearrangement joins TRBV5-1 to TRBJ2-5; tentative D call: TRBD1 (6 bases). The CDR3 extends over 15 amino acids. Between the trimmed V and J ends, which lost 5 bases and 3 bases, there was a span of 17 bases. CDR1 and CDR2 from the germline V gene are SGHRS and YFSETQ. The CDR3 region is CASSQDRTFKETQYF. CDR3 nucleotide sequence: TGCGCCAGCAGTCAAGACAGGACCTTCAAAGAGACCCAGTACTTC. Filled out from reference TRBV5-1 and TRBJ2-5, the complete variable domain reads KAGVTQTPRYLIKTRGQQVTLSCSPISGHRSVSWYQQTPGQGLQFLFEYFSETQRNKGNFPGRFSGRQFSNSRSEMNVSTLELGDSALYLCASSQDRTFKETQYFGPGTRLLVL.

The CDR3 DNA reads as TGCAGCGTTGAAAGAGGGAACACTGAAGCTTTCTTT. Translated: CSVERGNTEAFF. The V and J genes are TRBV29-1 and TRBJ1-1; D is ambiguous. The CDR3 extends over 12 amino acids. V lost 2 bases and J 1 base, leaving 5 bases between the germline ends. Germline V CDR1 and CDR2: SQVTM, ANQGSEA. Combining the CDR3 with reference TRBV29-1 and TRBJ1-1 gives the whole variable domain SAVISQKPSRDICQRGTSLTIQCQVDSQVTMMFWYRQQPGQSLTLIATANQGSEATYESGFVIDKFPISRPNLTFSTLTVSNMSPEDSSIYLCSVERGNTEAFFGQGTRLTVV.

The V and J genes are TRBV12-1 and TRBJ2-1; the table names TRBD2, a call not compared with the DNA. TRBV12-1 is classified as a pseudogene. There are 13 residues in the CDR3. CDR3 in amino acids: CASGTSGYNEQFF. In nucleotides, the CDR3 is TGTGCCAGCGGGACTAGCGGATACAATGAGCAGTTCTTC.